The following is a T cell receptor beta chain sequence with its context. No antigen is known for it. The assay was immunoSEQ multiplex PCR, and TCRdb's table has in-frame clones only and misses some. Of over 15,000 clones in the sample, around 84% were seen once. The entry originates in a study of T cells after posttransplantation cyclophosphamide. Study results and caveats: Recipient CMV seropositivity and CMV reactivation strongly tracked TRB clonality.

The CDR3 sequence is 14 residues long. With V trimmed by 3 bases and J by 4 bases, 6 bases remained unmatched. From germline, CDR1 is SEHNR and CDR2 FQNEAQ (reference sequence). Controls had myeloablative marrow grafts with methotrexate and calcineurin inhibitor, sampled at 1 year. The rearrangement joins TRBV7-9 to TRBJ2-7; 7 bases align to TRBD2. The TCR sequence derives from a female patient aged 18-30 years who received an allogeneic stem cell transplant from an unrelated donor, was CMV-positive, and had acute and chronic GVHD. Some T cells may originate from the graft donor. The material was PBMCs, obtained after allogeneic stem cell transplant with calcineurin inhibitor and methotrexate. CDR3 residues: CASSLDWREYEQYF. In nucleotides, the CDR3 is TGTGCCAGCAGCTTGGACTGGCGGGAGTACGAGCAGTACTTC.